This record covers a single TCR beta chain. The data stem from a study of blood T cell repertoires in COVID-19. Study context: The analysed material was cDNA or gDNA that came from T cells, B-cell-depleted T cells, or PBMCs.

Profiling relied on immunoSEQ multiplex PCR, and the TCRdb table lists in-frame clones only, not all of them. Of a few hundred thousand clones in the sample, more than 70% were seen once. Participants were aged roughly 18 to 89 years from 24 US areas. Cohorts were based on clinical histories the participants reported. Cohort 3 donors were reported recovered after two negative PCRs, clearance, or symptom resolution. V lost 2 bases, J lost 0 bases, and 8 bases lay in between. Germline V gene data show CDR1 as LNHDA and CDR2 as SQIVND (reference sequence). The CDR3 is 15 residues long. The chain joins TRBV19 to TRBJ1-5, with D uncertain. The sequenced material came from PBMCs or T cells enriched from blood (not recorded which). The clonotype was recovered from a young woman who had recovered from COVID-19. The CDR3 region is CASSIKTSSNQPQHF. The CDR3 coding sequence is TGTGCCAGTAGTATAAAAACCAGTAGCAATCAGCCCCAGCATTTT.